This TCR beta chain originates from a study of T cells after yellow fever vaccination. Findings and caveats of the study: A small share of clonotypes appeared in both CD4 and CD8 compartments. Though it reached lower strength, the secondary response hit its peak faster, day 5 versus 15.

UMIs and a universal primer site were added when TCR cDNA was made by 5'RACE template switching. MiXCR, applied by TCRdb to the 5' RACE reads, yields one record per CDR3 protein. This table has approximately 510,000 distinct CDR3 sequences, just over 20% appearing once. This clonotype was seen a few times. Its antigen is not known. This clonotype was obtained from a man between 18 and 35 years old who received the YFV17D yellow fever vaccine. Here the sequenced sample was PBMCs, taken about 20 days after the first yellow fever vaccination.

CDR3 residues: CASSPIPGNLRDTEAFF. In DNA form, the CDR3 reads TGTGCCAGCAGCCCCATACCGGGTAATTTAAGGGACACTGAAGCTTTCTTT. This chain joins TRBV12-3 or TRBV12-4 and TRBJ1-1, with no clear D. Trimming took 6 bases from V and 3 from J, leaving 23 bases between them. The CDR3 sequence is 17 residues long.